Following are 5 T cell receptor beta chains from one sample sequenced in a study of blood T cell repertoires in COVID-19. Some clones are missing from TCRdb's copy, which holds only in-frame ones; the method was immunoSEQ multiplex PCR. This table has over 200,000 clones, 80% to 90% appearing once. The sequenced sample consisted of PBMCs or T cells enriched from blood (not recorded which). These receptors all come from a woman aged 45-65 years who had recovered from COVID-19.

This clone is a singleton in its sample. The rearrangement joins TRBV2 to TRBJ2-5; weak D call: TRBD2 (5 bases). This CDR3 comprises 12 residues. V lost 9 bases, J lost 4 bases, and 12 bases lay in between. Germline V lookup: CDR1 SNHLY, CDR2 FYNNEI. CDR3: CARDGVGETQYF. CDR3 nucleotide sequence: TGTGCCAGAGACGGGGTAGGAGAGACCCAGTACTTC.

This sequence joins TRBV19 and TRBJ2-2, with TRBD1 matching 8 bases. Looked up from germline, CDR1 is LNHDA and CDR2 is SQIVND (reference sequence). V dropped 5 bases and J dropped 8; count of bases not matched to a gene: 4. The CDR3 is 13 residues long. The CDR3 DNA sequence: TGTGCCAGTAGTTCGCGGGACAGGGGGGAGCTGTTTTTT. Translated, it gives CASSSRDRGELFF.

The gene calls are TRBV10-2 and TRBJ2-7, with 7 bases fitting TRBD2. Trimming removed 2 bases from V and 7 bases from J; junction bases left unmatched: 2. Per germline, CDR1 WSHSY and CDR2 SAAADI. The CDR3 contains 12 residues. CDR3 residues: CASSELGGEQYF. The CDR3 coding sequence is TGCGCCAGCAGTGAGCTGGGGGGGGAGCAGTACTTC.

This clone was observed at least ten times. The genes are TRBV3-1 (or the pseudogene TRBV3-2) and TRBJ2-3, with 13 bases fitting TRBD2. Unmatched junction bases numbered 0, after V lost 1 base and J lost 5 bases. The CDR3 contains 15 residues. Germline V CDR1 and CDR2: LGHDT, YNNKEL (reference sequence). The chain's CDR3 is CASSQGTSGRDTQYF. Written as DNA, the CDR3 is TGTGCCAGCAGCCAAGGGACTAGCGGGAGAGATACGCAGTATTTT.

The rearrangement joins TRBV28 to TRBJ1-1; 7 bases agree with TRBD1. CDR3 length: 15 residues. Germline lookup yields CDR1 MDHEN and CDR2 SYDVKM. V gave up 6 bases and J gave up 4 bases; unmatched junction bases: 11. Written as DNA, the CDR3 is TGTGCCAGCAGATATACACAGGGGTGGGCCACTGAAGCTTTCTTT. Protein product: CASRYTQGWATEAFF.